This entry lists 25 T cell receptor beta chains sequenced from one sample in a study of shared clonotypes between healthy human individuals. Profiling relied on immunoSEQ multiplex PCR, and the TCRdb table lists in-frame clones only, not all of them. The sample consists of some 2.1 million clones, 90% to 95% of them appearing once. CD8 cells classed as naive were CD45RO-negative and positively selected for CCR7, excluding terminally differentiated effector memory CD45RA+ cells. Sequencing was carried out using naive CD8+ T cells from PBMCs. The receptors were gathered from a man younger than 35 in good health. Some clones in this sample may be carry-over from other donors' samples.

The CDR3 here is CASSVAGTGEVNTEAFF. In DNA form, the CDR3 reads TGTGCCAGCAGCGTAGCAGGGACAGGGGAGGTGAACACTGAAGCTTTCTTT. The chain combines TRBV9 with TRBJ1-1; 10 bases are a match to TRBD1. Germline V lookup: CDR1 SGDLS, CDR2 YYNGEE. The ends lost 0 bases at V and 0 bases at J; junction bases unmatched: 5. The CDR3 is 17 amino acids.

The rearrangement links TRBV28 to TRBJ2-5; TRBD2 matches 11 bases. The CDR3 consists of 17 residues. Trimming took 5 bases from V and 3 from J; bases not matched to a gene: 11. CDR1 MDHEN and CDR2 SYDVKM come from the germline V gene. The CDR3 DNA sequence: TGTGCCAGCAGTCCTACGGGACTAGCGGTGCCAAAAGAGACCCAGTACTTC. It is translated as CASSPTGLAVPKETQYF.

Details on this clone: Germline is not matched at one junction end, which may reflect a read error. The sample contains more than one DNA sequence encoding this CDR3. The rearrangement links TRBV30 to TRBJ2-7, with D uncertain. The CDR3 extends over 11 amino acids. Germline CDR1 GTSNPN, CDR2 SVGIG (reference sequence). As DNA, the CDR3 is TGCGCCTGGAGTGTCAAGTACGAGCAGTACTTC. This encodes CAWSVKYEQYF.

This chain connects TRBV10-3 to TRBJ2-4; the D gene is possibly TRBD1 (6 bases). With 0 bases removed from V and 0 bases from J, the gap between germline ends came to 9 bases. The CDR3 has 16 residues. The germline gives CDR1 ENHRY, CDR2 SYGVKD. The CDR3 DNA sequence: TGTGCCATCAGTGAGTCGTCAGGGGCAGCCAAAAACATTCAGTACTTC. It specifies CAISESSGAAKNIQYF.

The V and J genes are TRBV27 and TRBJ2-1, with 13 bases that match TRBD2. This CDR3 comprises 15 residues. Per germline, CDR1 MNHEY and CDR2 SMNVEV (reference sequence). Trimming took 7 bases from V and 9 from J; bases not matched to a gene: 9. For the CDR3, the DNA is TGTGCCAGCAAATGGACTAGCGGGAGAGGTAGTGAGCAGTTCTTC. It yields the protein CASKWTSGRGSEQFF.

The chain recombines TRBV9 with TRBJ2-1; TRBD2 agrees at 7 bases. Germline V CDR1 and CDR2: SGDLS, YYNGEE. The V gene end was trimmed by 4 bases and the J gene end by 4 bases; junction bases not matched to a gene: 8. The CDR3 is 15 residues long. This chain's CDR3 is CASSSSGITYNEQFF. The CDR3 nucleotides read TGTGCCAGCAGCTCGAGCGGGATAACGTACAATGAGCAGTTCTTC.

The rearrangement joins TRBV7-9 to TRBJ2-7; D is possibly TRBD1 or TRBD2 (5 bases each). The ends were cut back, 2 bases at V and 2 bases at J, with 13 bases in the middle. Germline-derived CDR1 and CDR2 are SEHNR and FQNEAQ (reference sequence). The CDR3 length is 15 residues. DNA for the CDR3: TGTGCCAGCAGCTTATTAGTGGGACCGACCTACGAGCAGTACTTC. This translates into CASSLLVGPTYEQYF.

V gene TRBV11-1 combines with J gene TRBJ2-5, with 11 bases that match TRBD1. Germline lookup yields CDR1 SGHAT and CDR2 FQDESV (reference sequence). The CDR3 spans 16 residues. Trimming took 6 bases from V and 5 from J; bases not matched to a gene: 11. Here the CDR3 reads CASRPGTGGFGETQYF. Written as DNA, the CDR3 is TGTGCCAGCAGACCCGGGACAGGGGGATTTGGGGAGACCCAGTACTTC.

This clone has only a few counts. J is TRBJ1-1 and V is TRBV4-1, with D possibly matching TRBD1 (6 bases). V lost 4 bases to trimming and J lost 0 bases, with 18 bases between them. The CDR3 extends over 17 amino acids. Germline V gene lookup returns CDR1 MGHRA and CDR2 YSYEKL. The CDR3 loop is CASSPRLGQSMNTEAFF. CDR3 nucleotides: TGCGCCAGCAGCCCAAGACTAGGACAGTCGATGAACACTGAAGCTTTCTTT.

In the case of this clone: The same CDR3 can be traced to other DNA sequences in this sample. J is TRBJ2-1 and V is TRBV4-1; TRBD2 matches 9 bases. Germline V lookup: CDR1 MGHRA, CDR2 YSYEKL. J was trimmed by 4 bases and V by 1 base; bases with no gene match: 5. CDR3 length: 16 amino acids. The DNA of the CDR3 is TGCGCCAGCAGCCAAGTTAGGCGGGAGGGATACAATGAGCAGTTCTTC. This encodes CASSQVRREGYNEQFF.

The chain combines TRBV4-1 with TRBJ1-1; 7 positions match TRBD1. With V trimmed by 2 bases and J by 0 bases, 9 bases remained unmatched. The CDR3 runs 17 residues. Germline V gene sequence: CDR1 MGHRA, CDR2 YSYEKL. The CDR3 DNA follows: TGCGCCAGCAGCCAAAGGGGCCAGGGGGGTTTGAACACTGAAGCTTTCTTT. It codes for CASSQRGQGGLNTEAFF.

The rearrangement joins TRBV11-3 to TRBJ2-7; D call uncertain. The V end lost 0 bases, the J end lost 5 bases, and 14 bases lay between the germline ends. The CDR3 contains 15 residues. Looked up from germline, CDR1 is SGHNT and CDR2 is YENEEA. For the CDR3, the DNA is TGTGCCAGCAGCTTAGACCGGGCCCTAGAGAACGAGCAGTACTTC. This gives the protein CASSLDRALENEQYF.

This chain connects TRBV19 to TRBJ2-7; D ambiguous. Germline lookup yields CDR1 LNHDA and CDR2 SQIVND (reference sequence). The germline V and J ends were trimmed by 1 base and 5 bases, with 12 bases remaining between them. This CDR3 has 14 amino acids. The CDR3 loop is CASSIGPSPNEQYF. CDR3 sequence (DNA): TGTGCCAGTAGTATAGGGCCTAGTCCCAACGAGCAGTACTTC. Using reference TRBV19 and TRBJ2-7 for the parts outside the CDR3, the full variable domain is DGGITQSPKYLFRKEGQNVTLSCEQNLNHDAMYWYRQDPGQGLRLIYYSQIVNDFQKGDIAEGYSVSREKKESFPLTVTSAQKNPTAFYLCASSIGPSPNEQYFGPGTRLTVT.

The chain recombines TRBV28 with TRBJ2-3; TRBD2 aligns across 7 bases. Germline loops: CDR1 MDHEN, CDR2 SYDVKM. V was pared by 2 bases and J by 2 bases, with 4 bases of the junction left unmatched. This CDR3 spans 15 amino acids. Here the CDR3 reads CASSLGGGTTDTQYF. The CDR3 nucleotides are TGTGCCAGCAGTTTAGGGGGGGGGACCACAGATACGCAGTATTTT.

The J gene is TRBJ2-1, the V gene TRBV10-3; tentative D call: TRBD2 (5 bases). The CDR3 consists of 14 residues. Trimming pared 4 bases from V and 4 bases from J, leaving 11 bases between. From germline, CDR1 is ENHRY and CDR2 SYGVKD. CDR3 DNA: TGTGCCATCAGTGGAGCGGTGACTTACAATGAGCAGTTCTTC. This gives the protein CAISGAVTYNEQFF.

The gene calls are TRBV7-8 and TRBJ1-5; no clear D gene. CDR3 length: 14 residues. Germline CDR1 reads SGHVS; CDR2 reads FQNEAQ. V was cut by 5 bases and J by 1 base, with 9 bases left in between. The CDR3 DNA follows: TGTGCCAGCAGCCCCCCCGGGAGCAATCAGCCCCAGCATTTT. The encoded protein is CASSPPGSNQPQHF.

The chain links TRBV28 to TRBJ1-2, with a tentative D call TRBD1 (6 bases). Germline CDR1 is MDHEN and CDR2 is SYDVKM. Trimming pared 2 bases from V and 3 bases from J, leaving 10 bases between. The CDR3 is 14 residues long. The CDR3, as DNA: TGTGCCAGCAGTTTAGTACAGGGAGACTATGGCTACACCTTC. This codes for CASSLVQGDYGYTF.

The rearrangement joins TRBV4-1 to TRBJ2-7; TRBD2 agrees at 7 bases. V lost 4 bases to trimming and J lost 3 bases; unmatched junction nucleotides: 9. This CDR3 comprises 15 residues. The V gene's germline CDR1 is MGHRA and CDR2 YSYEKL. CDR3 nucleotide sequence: TGCGCCAGCAGCCCCGGCGGAGCGGGGCGCTACGAGCAGTACTTC. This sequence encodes CASSPGGAGRYEQYF.

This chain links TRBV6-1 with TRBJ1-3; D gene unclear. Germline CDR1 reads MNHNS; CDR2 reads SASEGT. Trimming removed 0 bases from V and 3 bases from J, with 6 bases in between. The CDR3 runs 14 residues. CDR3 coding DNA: TGTGCCAGCAGTGAAGCGGAGAATGGAAACACCATATATTTT. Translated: CASSEAENGNTIYF.

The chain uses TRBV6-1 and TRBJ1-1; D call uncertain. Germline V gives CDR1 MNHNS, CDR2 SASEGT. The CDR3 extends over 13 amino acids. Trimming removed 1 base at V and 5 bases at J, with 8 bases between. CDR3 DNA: TGTGCCAGCAGTGAAGTACTCCCAACTGAAGCTTTCTTT. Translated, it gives CASSEVLPTEAFF.

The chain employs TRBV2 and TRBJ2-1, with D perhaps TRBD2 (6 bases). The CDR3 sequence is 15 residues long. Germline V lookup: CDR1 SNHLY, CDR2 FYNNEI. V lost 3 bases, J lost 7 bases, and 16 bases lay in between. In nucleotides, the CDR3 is TGTGCCAGCAGTGACCTAGGGCTAGCGCAGAATGAGCAGTTCTTC. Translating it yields CASSDLGLAQNEQFF.

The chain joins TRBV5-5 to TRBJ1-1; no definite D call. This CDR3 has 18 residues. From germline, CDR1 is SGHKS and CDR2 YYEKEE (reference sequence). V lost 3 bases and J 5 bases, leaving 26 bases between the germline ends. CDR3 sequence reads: CASSSIMIWVGVGTEAFF. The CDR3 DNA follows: TGTGCCAGCAGCTCAATAATGATATGGGTTGGTGTCGGAACTGAAGCTTTCTTT.

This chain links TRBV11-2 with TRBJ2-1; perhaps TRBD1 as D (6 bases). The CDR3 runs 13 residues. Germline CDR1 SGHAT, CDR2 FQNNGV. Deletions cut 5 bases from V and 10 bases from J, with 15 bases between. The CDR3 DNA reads TGTGCCAGCAGCACTTCCCCCACAGGGGAGCAGTTCTTC. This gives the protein CASSTSPTGEQFF.

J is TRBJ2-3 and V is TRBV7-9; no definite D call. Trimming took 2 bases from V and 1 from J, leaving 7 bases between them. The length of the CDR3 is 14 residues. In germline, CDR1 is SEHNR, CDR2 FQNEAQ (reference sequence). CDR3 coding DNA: TGTGCCAGCAGCTTAAATAGGGGCACAGATACGCAGTATTTT. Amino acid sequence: CASSLNRGTDTQYF.

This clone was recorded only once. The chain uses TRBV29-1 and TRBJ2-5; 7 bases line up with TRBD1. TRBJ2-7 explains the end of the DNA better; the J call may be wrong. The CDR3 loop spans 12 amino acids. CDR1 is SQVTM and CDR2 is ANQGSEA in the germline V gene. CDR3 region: CSVATGPYEQYF. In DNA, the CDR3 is TGCAGCGTTGCGACAGGGCCCTACGAGCAGTACTTC.